A single count supports the clone carrying this TCR beta chain. The data stem from a study of shared clonotypes between healthy human individuals. The CDR3 spans 18 residues. The J segment lost 0 bases and the V segment lost 1 base, leaving 5 bases of the junction unmatched. Germline V gene data show CDR1 as MGHDK and CDR2 as SYGVNS. The table came from immunoSEQ multiplex PCR; TCRdb's copy has only in-frame clones and leaves some out. The sample has about 2.4 million clones, approximately 93% seen once; the top ten hold approximately 0.37%. The clonotype was recovered from a man between 18 and 35 years old in good health. Some clones in this sample may be carry-over from other donors' samples. The J gene is TRBJ2-3, the V gene TRBV25-1; 12 nucleotides match TRBD2. Sequencing input: naive CD4+ T cells from PBMCs. As for subset: CD45RA+ positively selected. CDR3 nucleotides: TGTGCCAGCAGTGAATTTCCCGGGACTAGCGGGAGCACAGATACGCAGTATTTT. This codes for CASSEFPGTSGSTDTQYF.